Following are 32 T cell receptor beta chains from one sample sequenced in a study of cytomegalovirus exposure and HLA in healthy donors. PCR used 60 Vbeta primers and 13 Jbeta primers. The repertoire was sequenced with immunoSEQ multiplex PCR; TCRdb's copy has only in-frame clones and lacks some. Among approximately 190,000 clones listed, approximately 70% were seen once. Material: PBMCs. These receptors all come from a woman aged 25 to 45 in good health and CMV-seronegative.

This rearrangement joins TRBV5-6 to TRBJ2-3, with 9 nucleotides matching TRBD1. V shed 4 bases, J shed 0 bases, and the junction held 3 bases outside the gene matches. Germline CDR1 and CDR2: SGHDT and YYEEEE. The CDR3 runs 15 residues. CDR3 sequence (DNA): TGTGCCAGCAGCCGGACAGGGGCTAGCACAGATACGCAGTATTTT. Its protein is CASSRTGASTDTQYF.

This clone turned up a few times. This chain joins TRBV2 and TRBJ1-1, with D perhaps matching TRBD1 (5 bases). Looked up from germline, CDR1 is SNHLY and CDR2 is FYNNEI. The CDR3 has 12 residues. V lost 6 bases and J lost 8, with 13 bases in between. The DNA for the CDR3 is TGTGCCAGCAGAGGTTTCGCAGGGGAAGCTTTCTTT. Its translation is CASRGFAGEAFF.

This CDR3 is CATRGNTEAFF. As DNA, the CDR3 is TGTGCCACCCGGGGGAACACTGAAGCTTTCTTT. This chain connects TRBV19 to TRBJ1-1; D unclear. The CDR3 consists of 11 residues. V was clipped by 10 bases and J by 1 base, with 7 bases between them. Germline V gene lookup returns CDR1 LNHDA and CDR2 SQIVND (reference sequence).

The chain has TRBV7-2 and TRBJ2-4; maybe TRBD2 (5 bases). The V and J ends lost 1 base and 6 bases respectively, with 13 bases between them. Germline values: CDR1 SGHTA, CDR2 FQGNSA. The CDR3 length is 15 residues. Here the CDR3 DNA reads TGTGCCAGCAGCTTAGGGAGGCCCGGAGGAAACATTCAGTACTTC. It specifies CASSLGRPGGNIQYF.

This chain joins TRBV7-3 and TRBJ1-1, with 7 bases fitting TRBD1. V trimming: 5 bases; J trimming: 10 bases; junction bases outside the gene matches: 7. CDR1 SGHTA and CDR2 FQGTGA come from the germline V gene. CDR3 size: 12 residues. The CDR3 bases are TGTGCCAGCAGCCCTGACAGGGTACGAGCTTTCTTT. As protein: CASSPDRVRAFF.

The table lists this clone with a count of one. This chain uses TRBV9 with TRBJ1-5; TRBD1 is a possible D gene (5 bases). There are 17 residues in the CDR3. Germline CDR1 is SGDLS and CDR2 is YYNGEE. Trimming removed 0 bases at V and 4 bases at J, with 17 bases between. Here the CDR3 DNA reads TGTGCCAGCAGCGTAGAATCGTTTCGGGCAGGGAATCAGCCCCAGCATTTT. The encoded protein is CASSVESFRAGNQPQHF.

This clone appeared a few times. The chain combines TRBV9 with TRBJ1-3; possible D gene TRBD1, 5 bases. CDR1 and CDR2 from the germline V gene are SGDLS and YYNGEE. Between the trimmed V and J ends, which lost 2 bases and 4 bases, there was a span of 16 bases. The CDR3 length is 16 residues. The CDR3, as DNA: TGTGCCAGCAGCGTGTCCGGGGGTGCAGGAGGAAACACCATATATTTT. It codes for CASSVSGGAGGNTIYF. Drawing the rest from reference TRBV9 and TRBJ1-3, the complete variable domain is DSGVTQTPKHLITATGQRVTLRCSPRSGDLSVYWYQQSLDQGLQFLIQYYNGEERAKGNILERFSAQQFPDLHSELNLSSLELGDSALYFCASSVSGGAGGNTIYFGEGSWLTVV.

J is TRBJ2-3 and V is TRBV7-9; 8 bases are shared with TRBD2. V trimming: 7 bases; J trimming: 1 base; junction bases outside the gene matches: 7. In germline, CDR1 is SEHNR, CDR2 FQNEAQ (reference sequence). This CDR3 has 15 amino acids. The CDR3: CASTFSGTRTDTQYF. The CDR3 bases are TGTGCCAGCACCTTTAGCGGGACCCGCACAGATACGCAGTATTTT.

This clone was detected a few times. The chain joins TRBV6-4 to TRBJ2-1; possible D gene TRBD2, 7 bases. CDR1 and CDR2 from the germline V gene are MRHNA and SNTAGT. There are 16 residues in the CDR3. The V gene lost 2 bases and the J gene lost 4 bases, with 15 bases spanning the gap. This CDR3 reads CASSDDERGGYNEQFF. CDR3 DNA: TGTGCCAGCAGTGACGACGAGAGGGGGGGGTACAATGAGCAGTTCTTC.

The chain recombines TRBV7-8 with TRBJ2-2; 9 bases agree with TRBD1. Germline V gene sequence: CDR1 SGHVS, CDR2 FQNEAQ. This CDR3 is 15 amino acids long. J was trimmed by 5 bases and V by 5 bases; bases with no gene match: 6. The CDR3, as DNA: TGTGCCAGCAGCACTGGACAGGGGTGGACCGGGGAGCTGTTTTTT. Its protein is CASSTGQGWTGELFF.

The chain links TRBV5-1 to TRBJ1-1; maybe TRBD1 (5 bases). The CDR3 is made up of 15 amino acids. V was trimmed by 0 bases and J by 0 bases, leaving 9 bases between them. Germline V gene lookup returns CDR1 SGHRS and CDR2 YFSETQ. DNA for the CDR3: TGCGCCAGCAGCTTGGGACAGCAATTGAACACTGAAGCTTTCTTT. Translated: CASSLGQQLNTEAFF.

The CDR3 loop reads CASRGQGAGGYTF. The DNA for the CDR3 is TGTGCCAGCAGGGGACAGGGGGCTGGTGGCTACACCTTC. V is TRBV7-3 and J is TRBJ1-2, with 12 bases matching TRBD1. From germline, CDR1 is SGHTA and CDR2 FQGTGA. Trimming cost V 6 bases and J 7 bases; bases outside gene matches: 3. This CDR3 spans 13 amino acids.

This sequence joins TRBV10-1 and TRBJ2-3, with 11 nucleotides matching TRBD2. Germline V gene sequence: CDR1 WNHNN, CDR2 SYGVQD (reference sequence). The CDR3 is 16 residues long. V shed 4 bases and J 1 base; nucleotides not matched to a gene: 4. This chain's CDR3 is CASSVLTSGGTDTQYF. CDR3 bases: TGCGCCAGCAGTGTTTTGACTAGCGGGGGCACAGATACGCAGTATTTT.

This clone was found a few times. The DNA for the CDR3 is TGTGCCAGCAGCTTGGGCCAGGGCATGGCAGGAAACACCATATATTTT. It is translated as CASSLGQGMAGNTIYF. J is TRBJ1-3 and V is TRBV5-4; TRBD1 is a possible D gene (5 bases). V was trimmed by 0 bases and J by 4 bases, leaving 14 bases between them. This CDR3 contains 16 residues. Germline V CDR1 and CDR2: SGHNT, YYREEE (reference sequence).

This clone has just a few counts. The chain employs TRBV18 and TRBJ1-5, with 11 positions matching TRBD1. Germline values: CDR1 KGHSH, CDR2 LQKENI. The length of the CDR3 is 16 residues. V lost 4 bases and J lost 5; bases outside the gene matches: 7. Here the CDR3 DNA reads TGTGCCAGCTCACAGGACAGGGGGCTTGACTATCAGCCCCAGCATTTT. Translation gives CASSQDRGLDYQPQHF.

The V gene is TRBV2, the J gene TRBJ1-5, with D possibly TRBD1 on 5 matching bases. CDR3 length: 12 amino acids. Germline values: CDR1 SNHLY, CDR2 FYNNEI. The ends were cut back, 7 bases at V and 9 bases at J, with 13 bases in the middle. CDR3 amino acids: CASNENQGPQHF. CDR3 nucleotide sequence: TGTGCCAGCAACGAAAATCAGGGGCCCCAGCATTTT.

This clone was recorded a few times. The V call is TRBV4-3, the J call TRBJ2-3; D might be TRBD2 (6 bases). Looked up from germline, CDR1 is LGHNA and CDR2 is YSLEER. The CDR3 is 18 residues long. V lost 0 bases and J 1 base, leaving 17 bases between the germline ends. The CDR3 DNA sequence: TGCGCCAGCAGCCAAGAGTTAGGGGACTTAACGGGCACAGATACGCAGTATTTT. It specifies CASSQELGDLTGTDTQYF.

CDR3 nucleotide sequence: TGTGCCACCAGCGAAACAGCGGGGAGTGGCGATGAGCAGTTCTTC. Translation: CATSETAGSGDEQFF. The chain recombines TRBV15 with TRBJ2-1; TRBD2 matches at 7 bases. Germline trimming cut 5 bases from V and 8 bases from J; bases unmatched to any gene: 12. The CDR3 sequence is 15 residues long. CDR1 and CDR2 (germline): LNHNV, YYDKDF (reference sequence).

V is TRBV13 and J is TRBJ2-3; 9 bases map to TRBD2. There are 18 residues in the CDR3. Trimming removed 1 base from V and 1 base from J; junction bases left unmatched: 9. Germline CDR1 is PRHDT and CDR2 is FYEKMQ (reference sequence). Here the CDR3 reads CASSLAGWRGGGTDTQYF. The CDR3 DNA reads TGTGCCAGCAGCTTAGCAGGTTGGCGGGGGGGCGGCACAGATACGCAGTATTTT.

The V and J genes are TRBV6-1 and TRBJ2-7, with 9 bases that match TRBD1. With V trimmed by 4 bases and J by 6 bases, 7 bases remained unmatched. The CDR3 is 14 amino acids. CDR1 and CDR2 from the germline V gene are MNHNS and SASEGT. The CDR3 DNA reads as TGTGCCAGCAGTGCCCGGGACAGGGCTGGCGAGCAGTACTTC. Protein product: CASSARDRAGEQYF.

This clone was counted between two and nine times. This chain joins TRBV7-3 and TRBJ1-1; a possible D gene is TRBD1 (6 bases). The V gene's germline CDR1 is SGHTA and CDR2 FQGTGA. V gave up 6 bases and J gave up 4 bases, with 15 bases separating them. The CDR3 is 14 residues long. CDR3 amino acids: CASRLGGKSTEAFF. The CDR3 DNA reads as TGTGCCAGCAGGTTAGGGGGGAAGTCCACTGAAGCTTTCTTT.

J is TRBJ2-6 and V is TRBV11-2; 12 bases are a match to TRBD1. The V and J ends lost 4 bases and 3 bases, in that order; junction bases with no gene match: 10. This CDR3 comprises 19 residues. Germline lookup yields CDR1 SGHAT and CDR2 FQNNGV. CDR3 in DNA: TGTGCCAGCAGCTCATCATACCGGGACAGGGGGCGTGGGGCCAACGTCCTGACTTTC. This encodes CASSSSYRDRGRGANVLTF.

The table lists this clone with a few counts. The V and J genes are TRBV27 and TRBJ2-1, with D possibly TRBD2 on 5 matching bases. This CDR3 spans 14 amino acids. From germline, CDR1 is MNHEY and CDR2 SMNVEV (reference sequence). The V end was cut by 1 base, the J end by 8 bases, with 12 bases between. CDR3 sequence reads: CASSLFLAKDEQFF. In DNA form, the CDR3 reads TGTGCCAGCAGTTTATTTCTAGCTAAGGATGAGCAGTTCTTC.

The chain combines TRBV5-6 with TRBJ2-3, with TRBD1 matching 8 bases. Germline-derived CDR1 and CDR2 are SGHDT and YYEEEE. This CDR3 contains 16 residues. V was clipped by 4 bases and J by 0 bases; unmatched bases: 7. CDR3 sequence reads: CASSGETGASTDTQYF. The CDR3 region has the DNA TGTGCCAGCAGCGGGGAGACAGGGGCTAGCACAGATACGCAGTATTTT.

V is TRBV7-8 and J is TRBJ2-7; 15 positions agree with TRBD2. This CDR3 region has 14 residues. After removal of 3 bases from V and 6 bases from J, the junction contained 0 bases not matched to a gene. The germline gives CDR1 SGHVS, CDR2 FQNEAQ. The CDR3 loop is CASSLGLAGGEQYF. CDR3 nucleotide sequence: TGTGCCAGCAGCTTGGGACTAGCGGGGGGCGAGCAGTACTTC. The whole variable domain, remainder taken from reference TRBV7-8 and TRBJ2-7, is GAGVSQSPRYKVAKRGQDVALRCDPISGHVSLFWYQQALGQGPEFLTYFQNEAQLDKSGLPSDRFFAERPEGSVSTLKIQRTQQEDSAVYLCASSLGLAGGEQYFGPGTRLTVT.

The chain employs TRBV6-1 and TRBJ1-2; 8 nucleotides agree with TRBD1. Germline lookup yields CDR1 MNHNS and CDR2 SASEGT. This CDR3 comprises 14 residues. The ends lost 4 bases at V and 2 bases at J; junction bases unmatched: 3. CDR3 region: CASSARDRNYGYTF. The CDR3 bases are TGTGCCAGCAGTGCCCGGGACAGGAACTATGGCTACACCTTC.

The rearrangement joins TRBV29-1 to TRBJ1-2, with 7 bases fitting TRBD1. Germline-derived CDR1 and CDR2 are SQVTM and ANQGSEA. The CDR3 sequence is 12 residues long. Trimming took 4 bases from V and 6 from J; bases not matched to a gene: 5. The CDR3 DNA follows: TGCAGCGTTGGACAGGGTTTAGATGGCTACACCTTC. It translates to CSVGQGLDGYTF.

The V and J genes are TRBV18 and TRBJ1-1; 7 bases match TRBD1. The CDR3 has 12 residues. Looked up from germline, CDR1 is KGHSH and CDR2 is LQKENI. The J segment lost 7 bases and the V segment lost 3 bases, leaving 2 bases of the junction unmatched. The CDR3 loop is CASSPGQREAFF. The CDR3 coding sequence is TGTGCCAGCTCACCGGGACAGCGTGAAGCTTTCTTT.

The CDR3 loop reads CASSYITGLGGEKLFF. The CDR3 DNA follows: TGTGCCAGCAGCTACATTACAGGGCTCGGTGGTGAAAAACTGTTTTTT. The chain joins TRBV7-2 to TRBJ1-4, with D tentatively TRBD1 (6 bases). The CDR3 is 16 residues long. CDR1 is SGHTA and CDR2 is FQGNSA in the germline V gene. Trimming cost V 4 bases and J 7 bases, with 19 bases left between them.

The gene calls are TRBV18 and TRBJ2-2; the match to TRBD1 covers 7 bases. This CDR3 comprises 15 residues. Germline CDR1 reads KGHSH; CDR2 reads LQKENI. V trimming: 8 bases; J trimming: 3 bases; junction bases outside the gene matches: 9. The CDR3 protein is CASKSMGTDTGELFF. CDR3 DNA sequence: TGTGCCAGCAAGAGTATGGGGACAGACACCGGGGAGCTGTTTTTT.

Here the CDR3 reads CASRESPVYNEQFF. CDR3 bases: TGTGCCAGTAGGGAGAGCCCGGTCTACAATGAGCAGTTCTTC. V usage is TRBV19 and J usage is TRBJ2-1; D unclear. From germline, CDR1 is LNHDA and CDR2 SQIVND (reference sequence). CDR3 length: 14 residues. Trimming took 6 bases from V and 3 from J, leaving 12 bases between them. Combining the CDR3 with reference TRBV19 and TRBJ2-1 gives the whole variable domain DGGITQSPKYLFRKEGQNVTLSCEQNLNHDAMYWYRQDPGQGLRLIYYSQIVNDFQKGDIAEGYSVSREKKESFPLTVTSAQKNPTAFYLCASRESPVYNEQFFGPGTRLTVL.

The chain joins TRBV19 to TRBJ2-3; maybe TRBD2 (5 bases). V lost 11 bases and J lost 0, with 9 bases in between. The V gene's germline CDR1 is LNHDA and CDR2 SQIVND (reference sequence). The CDR3 runs to 12 residues. CDR3 DNA sequence: TGTGCCGTCGGGGTAAGCACAGATACGCAGTATTTT. Translation gives CAVGVSTDTQYF.